This passage covers 21 T cell receptor beta chains from one sample sequenced in a study of blood T cell repertoires in COVID-19. TCRdb keeps only in-frame clones here, not all; method: immunoSEQ multiplex PCR. The sample lists 250,000 to 300,000 clones; over 80% were seen once. Sequencing was carried out using peripheral blood. The receptors were gathered from a man aged 55-75 years who had recovered from COVID-19.

V gene TRBV10-3 combines with J gene TRBJ2-7, with 7 positions matching TRBD2. The CDR3 loop spans 14 amino acids. Germline CDR1 is ENHRY and CDR2 is SYGVKD. V was clipped by 0 bases and J by 4 bases; unmatched bases: 3. CDR3 bases: TGTGCCATCAGTGAGTCGACTAGCCAGTACGAGCAGTACTTC. This sequence encodes CAISESTSQYEQYF.

Note on this clone: This sample includes further DNA sequences coding for the same CDR3. The chain has TRBV11-2 and TRBJ1-2, with 8 bases identical to TRBD1. Germline values: CDR1 SGHAT, CDR2 FQNNGV. The trim removed 4 bases at V and 4 bases at J, leaving 5 bases unmatched. The CDR3 has 14 residues. CDR3 sequence (DNA): TGTGCCAGCAGCTCCGACAGGGGCTCCTATGGCTACACCTTC. Its protein is CASSSDRGSYGYTF.

This clone was counted a few times. The chain links TRBV5-6 to TRBJ2-4; 7 bases agree with TRBD1. The CDR3 runs 13 residues. Trimming removed 1 base from V and 7 bases from J; junction bases left unmatched: 2. Germline lookup yields CDR1 SGHDT and CDR2 YYEEEE. The CDR3: CASSLQGVNIQYF. The CDR3 bases are TGTGCCAGCAGCTTGCAGGGGGTTAACATTCAGTACTTC. Combining the CDR3 with reference TRBV5-6 and TRBJ2-4 gives the whole variable domain DAGVTQSPTHLIKTRGQQVTLRCSPKSGHDTVSWYQQALGQGPQFIFQYYEEEERQRGNFPDRFSGHQFPNYSSELNVNALLLGDSALYLCASSLQGVNIQYFGAGTRLSVL.

The J gene is TRBJ2-5, the V gene TRBV12-3 or TRBV12-4; D might be TRBD1 (5 bases). The CDR3 is 12 residues long. V lost 3 bases, J lost 8 bases, and 10 bases lay in between. DNA for the CDR3: TGTGCCAGCAGTTTGGGGCGATCAACCCAGTACTTC. Translation gives CASSLGRSTQYF.

The chain couples TRBV6-1 to TRBJ2-5, with no clear D. The CDR3 loop spans 12 amino acids. Trimming stripped 3 bases from V and 5 bases from J, with 7 bases between. Looked up from germline, CDR1 is MNHNS and CDR2 is SASEGT. The CDR3 region has the DNA TGTGCCAGCAGTGAGACCGGGGAGACCCAGTACTTC. Translation: CASSETGETQYF.

The J gene is TRBJ2-1, the V gene TRBV11-3; 8 bases are shared with TRBD2. Trimming removed 0 bases from V and 8 bases from J; junction bases left unmatched: 3. Germline-derived CDR1 and CDR2 are SGHNT and YENEEA. This CDR3 has 14 residues. For the CDR3, the DNA is TGTGCCAGCAGCTTAGAGGCTAGCGGGTATGAGCAGTTCTTC. This encodes CASSLEASGYEQFF.

In DNA, the CDR3 is TGCGCCAGCAGCCCCGGGACTAGCGGGATTCGTTCCTACGAGCAGTACTTC. Translation: CASSPGTSGIRSYEQYF. The rearrangement links TRBV5-1 to TRBJ2-7; 13 nucleotides agree with TRBD2. V shed 4 bases, J shed 1 base, and the junction held 8 bases outside the gene matches. The CDR3 is made up of 17 amino acids. In germline, CDR1 is SGHRS, CDR2 YFSETQ.

This clone has a single count. The gene calls are TRBV19 and TRBJ2-6; the match to TRBD1 covers 8 bases. In germline, CDR1 is LNHDA, CDR2 SQIVND (reference sequence). This CDR3 has 15 residues. The V and J ends lost 7 bases and 2 bases, in that order; junction bases with no gene match: 4. The chain's CDR3 is CASTPGGAGANVLTF. As DNA, the CDR3 is TGTGCCAGTACCCCAGGGGGCGCTGGGGCCAACGTCCTGACTTTC.

This chain links TRBV2 with TRBJ2-2; 8 positions match TRBD1. Germline loops: CDR1 SNHLY, CDR2 FYNNEI. J was trimmed by 6 bases and V by 4 bases; bases with no gene match: 7. CDR3 length: 15 amino acids. The CDR3 here is CASSVGRGLSGELFF. In DNA, the CDR3 is TGTGCCAGCAGTGTGGGCAGGGGGCTGTCCGGGGAGCTGTTTTTT.

The V gene is TRBV15, the J gene TRBJ2-3, with D possibly TRBD2 on 6 matching bases. The germline CDR1 and CDR2 sequences are LNHNV and YYDKDF (reference sequence). This CDR3 has 14 residues. V was shortened by 1 base and J by 4 bases, with 9 bases between the two germline ends. The CDR3 protein is CATSRVLAADTQYF. The DNA of the CDR3 is TGTGCCACCAGCAGAGTCTTAGCGGCAGATACGCAGTATTTT.

The V gene is TRBV7-9, the J gene TRBJ2-2; maybe TRBD2 (5 bases). V lost 3 bases, J lost 7 bases, and 9 bases lay in between. Germline lookup yields CDR1 SEHNR and CDR2 FQNEAQ (reference sequence). This CDR3 is built from 13 residues. CDR3 bases: TGTGCCAGCAGCTTCGGAGGTTTCGGGGAGCTGTTTTTT. Protein sequence: CASSFGGFGELFF.

This sequence joins TRBV5-1 and TRBJ2-7, with unresolved D. The V gene lost 0 bases and the J gene lost 1 base, with 8 bases spanning the gap. The CDR3 contains 14 residues. Germline lookup yields CDR1 SGHRS and CDR2 YFSETQ. The CDR3 sequence: CASSLDGRSYEQYF. Here the CDR3 DNA reads TGCGCCAGCAGCTTGGATGGCCGATCCTACGAGCAGTACTTC.

This clone was recorded only once. CDR3 loop: CASSQEMTRGHDEQYF. Here the CDR3 DNA reads TGCGCCAGCAGCCAAGAAATGACTAGGGGGCACGACGAGCAGTACTTC. The chain has TRBV4-1 and TRBJ2-7; D might be TRBD1 (7 bases). Trimming took off 0 bases at V and 5 bases at J, with 17 bases between the two ends. Germline V gene lookup returns CDR1 MGHRA and CDR2 YSYEKL. This CDR3 is 16 amino acids long.

The V gene is TRBV9, the J gene TRBJ1-1, with 10 bases identical to TRBD1. CDR1 SGDLS and CDR2 YYNGEE come from the germline V gene. The V gene end was trimmed by 4 bases and the J gene end by 6 bases; junction bases not matched to a gene: 21. The CDR3 totals 19 residues. DNA of the CDR3: TGTGCCAGCAGCCCGAGAAGTGGGGACAGGGGCCCTATTGGGGCTGAAGCTTTCTTT. Translation: CASSPRSGDRGPIGAEAFF.

This chain links TRBV24-1 with TRBJ1-5, with 7 bases identical to TRBD1. The germline CDR1 and CDR2 sequences are KGHDR and SFDVKD. The junction had 2 bases not matched to a gene; V was cut back by 2 bases and J by 2 bases. The CDR3 spans 15 residues. CDR3 DNA: TGTGCCACCAGTGATTACAGGGGAGGCAATCAGCCCCAGCATTTT. This encodes CATSDYRGGNQPQHF.

The rearrangement joins TRBV18 to TRBJ1-2; D not certain. Trimming pared 3 bases from V and 6 bases from J, leaving 8 bases between. This CDR3 is 12 amino acids long. CDR1 is KGHSH, CDR2 LQKENI, per germline. The CDR3 DNA sequence: TGTGCCAGCTCACCTGTCGGGGATGGCTACACCTTC. Translating gives CASSPVGDGYTF.

This clone was found a few times. The chain combines TRBV28 with TRBJ1-3; 8 bases map to TRBD1. This CDR3 is 15 amino acids long. From germline, CDR1 is MDHEN and CDR2 SYDVKM. V lost 9 bases to trimming and J lost 2 bases; unmatched junction nucleotides: 9. The CDR3 nucleotides read TGTGCCAGTGCACAGGGGGGAGTCCCTGGAAACACCATATATTTT. Encoded protein: CASAQGGVPGNTIYF.

The rearrangement links TRBV6-1 to TRBJ2-3; maybe TRBD2 (6 bases). Trimming took 4 bases from V and 2 from J, leaving 16 bases between them. Per the germline V gene, CDR1 is MNHNS and CDR2 is SASEGT. The length of the CDR3 is 16 residues. The DNA of the CDR3 is TGTGCCAGCAGTGGCCCAAAAGGGACTCACACAGATACGCAGTATTTT. The encoded protein is CASSGPKGTHTDTQYF.

The genes are TRBV5-1 and TRBJ2-5; 11 positions agree with TRBD2. V lost 2 bases to trimming and J lost 5 bases; unmatched junction nucleotides: 5. The CDR3 runs 15 residues. From germline, CDR1 is SGHRS and CDR2 YFSETQ. CDR3 nucleotide sequence: TGCGCCAGCAGCTTTATAGCGGGGGGGCTGGAGACCCAGTACTTC. The encoded protein is CASSFIAGGLETQYF.

The V and J genes are TRBV10-3 and TRBJ1-1; D call uncertain. Trimming cost V 4 bases and J 4 bases, with 7 bases left between them. Germline CDR1 and CDR2: ENHRY and SYGVKD. The CDR3 is made up of 12 amino acids. For the CDR3, the DNA is TGTGCCATCAGTGTAGAACCCACTGAAGCTTTCTTT. This encodes CAISVEPTEAFF.

The chain has TRBV9 and TRBJ2-4, with D perhaps matching TRBD2 (6 bases). Between the trimmed V and J ends, which lost 0 bases and 3 bases, there was a span of 7 bases. Germline CDR1 reads SGDLS; CDR2 reads YYNGEE. The CDR3 totals 14 residues. CDR3 sequence: CASSVGGDKNIQYF. The CDR3 region has the DNA TGTGCCAGCAGCGTAGGGGGGGACAAAAACATTCAGTACTTC.